The subject of this entry is one T cell receptor beta chain. The clone's antigen remains unknown. No per-base quality is available; no much larger clone lies one base away. This sample is part of a study of identical twins (dated by TCRdb to about 2016). In the study overall: TCR alpha and beta repertoires from monozygotic twins, unrelated adults of various ages and cord blood were deep-sequenced to test whether fetal clonotypes persist. To rule out contamination, the twin experiments were replicated at different times with different library preparation protocols.

General findings and caveats noted by the study authors: Invariant T cells such as MAIT and iNKT could partly confound zero-insertion analyses, although diverse VJ usage argued against such confounding for most clonotypes. Excess twin sharing in beta out-of-frame sequences was weaker because fewer shared sequences lowered the signal-to-noise ratio. Out-of-frame TCR alpha sequences shared between twins showed an excess of low generation-probability sequences compared with coincidental sharing between unrelated individuals. Abundant cord blood beta clonotypes had fewer insertions, young adult naive repertoires showed a similar but weaker trend, and memory repertoires showed no such trend. Conclusions relied on cross-sectional statistical analysis, since the same donors could not be followed over many years. In monozygotic twins, out-of-frame TCR alpha sharing was systematically underestimated by recombination models, although the models agreed with sharing between unrelated individuals.

Receptors were amplified or captured by 5' RACE. For sequencing, an Illumina HiSeq 2000 was employed. A universal primer binding site was introduced by template switching, and a unique molecular identifier was present in the final cDNA, enabling accurate counting of TCR cDNA molecules. Specific primers in the conserved constant-segment region were used to synthesize first-strand cDNA for TCR alpha and beta chains. To control for contamination, every cDNA library carried two barcodes: a SMART-Mk sample barcode plus Illumina barcodes. TruSeq adapter sequences and Illumina sample barcodes were added in two successive PCR steps. The Illumina HiSeq platform was used with custom primers to sequence TCR alpha and beta cDNA libraries. Turning to the authors' computational methods: MiGEC was used to process raw reads and extract unique molecular identifiers, and MiXCR was used to find CDR3 positions. For each individual, recombination models were inferred using an EM algorithm with the repgenHMM and IGoR tools. Shared clonotypes were analyzed with the tcR package in R, and sharing was normalized by the product of cloneset sizes. To study raw recombination without the effects of thymic and clonal selection, out-of-frame nonproductive sequences were analyzed. TCRdb handled the public reads itself, with Q25 trimming in fastp and clone calling in MiXCR, and kept productive beta chains. A single entry per CDR3 protein holds the most common genes and DNA from its merged rows. The V and J calls reflect TCRdb's pipeline rather than the authors' work. The sample table contains some 1,600,000 distinct CDR3 sequences; only one count was recorded for under 35% of them. The ten top clones hold approximately 0.29% of the sample.

The germline V gene supplies CDR1 MNHEY and CDR2 SVGAGI. Trimming removed 4 bases from V and 3 bases from J; the gene matches leave 11 bases unexplained. From the cysteine up to the phenylalanine, the CDR3 has a length of 17 residues. Of all the DNA, just the CDR3 is kept, 51 bases in frame from base 1. All donors were healthy Caucasians. The sample taken for sequencing was cord blood. The rearranged chain carries TRBV6-5 and TRBJ2-1; TRBD2 aligns with 8 central bases. The TCR comes from a newborn girl in good health. For the CDR3, the sequence is CASSSPSGSLYYNEQFF. The nucleotide sequence is given as TGTGCCAGCAGTTCCCCAAGCGGGAGCCTTTACTACAATGAGCAGTTCTTC.